The sequence of this TCR beta chain was determined in a study of regulatory T cells. General study points: Hydrophobic residues at CDR3 positions 6 and 7 were enriched in conventional CD4+ T cells of CD3G-deficient patients.

Trimming shortened V by 3 bases and J by 3 bases, and 7 bases separated the two germline ends. There are 13 residues in the CDR3. Germline lookup yields CDR1 ENHRY and CDR2 SYGVKD. The primer mix had 52 TRBV and 13 TRBJ primers. Data came from immunoSEQ multiplex PCR; TCRdb stores just in-frame clones and leaves some out. The profile shows some 38,000 clones, about 89% of them singletons. Only a few counts were recorded for this clone. The target antigen is unknown. CD4+ cells were sorted into CD25-high CD127-low regulatory cells and CD25-low CD127-high conventional cells. The sample consisted of conventional CD4+ T cells sorted from blood. The source of this sequence is a young adult with CD3G deficiency. The gene calls are TRBV10-3 and TRBJ2-3; D is perhaps TRBD2 (5 bases). CDR3 DNA sequence: TGTGCCATCAGTGATCGGGAAACAGATACGCAGTATTTT. Residues: CAISDRETDTQYF.